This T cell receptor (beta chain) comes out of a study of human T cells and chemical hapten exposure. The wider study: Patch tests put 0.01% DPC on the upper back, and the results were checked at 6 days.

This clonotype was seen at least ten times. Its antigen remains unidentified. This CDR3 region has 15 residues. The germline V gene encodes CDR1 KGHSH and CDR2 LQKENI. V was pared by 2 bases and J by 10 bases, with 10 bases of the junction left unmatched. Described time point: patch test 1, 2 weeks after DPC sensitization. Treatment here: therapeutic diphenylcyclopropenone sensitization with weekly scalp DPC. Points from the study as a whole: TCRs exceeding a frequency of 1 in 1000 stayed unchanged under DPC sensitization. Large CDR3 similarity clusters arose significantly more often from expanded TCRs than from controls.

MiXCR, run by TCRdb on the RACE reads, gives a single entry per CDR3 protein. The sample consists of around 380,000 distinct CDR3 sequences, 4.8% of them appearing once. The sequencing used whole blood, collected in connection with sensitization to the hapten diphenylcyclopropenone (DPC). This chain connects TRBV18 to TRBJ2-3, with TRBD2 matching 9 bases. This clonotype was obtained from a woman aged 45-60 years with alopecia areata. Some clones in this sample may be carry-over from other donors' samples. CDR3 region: CASSPTVDSGRAQYF. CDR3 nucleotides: TGTGCCAGCTCACCAACCGTGGATAGCGGGAGAGCGCAGTATTTT.